The sequence of this TCR beta chain was determined in a study of blood T cells in healthy people across ages. The study's findings and limits: Diversity figures based on one million T cells were deemed too low. Expanded clonotype shifts may have been confounded, as the donors had an unknown CMV status.

The V end lost 2 bases, the J end lost 2 bases, and 10 bases lay between the germline ends. Germline CDR1 SQVTM, CDR2 ANQGSEA. The CDR3 is made up of 14 amino acids. For the second PCR, which ran for about 7 to 11 cycles, a sample-barcoded 5' primer and a J-beta primer mix were used. One entry per CDR3 protein results from TCRdb running MiXCR on the 5' RACE reads. Here the sample spans approximately 1,000,000 distinct CDR3 sequences, around two fifths being singletons. Turning to this clonotype: Antigen specificity is unknown.

Per-sample PBMC isolation yielded at least 6 million cells. This receptor was taken from a man aged 18 to 30 in good health. Sequencing was performed on blood. The V and J genes are TRBV29-1 and TRBJ1-5; D may be TRBD1 (5 bases). This chain's CDR3 is CSVERRDGNQPQHF. The CDR3 DNA sequence: TGCAGCGTTGAACGCAGGGACGGCAATCAGCCCCAGCATTTT.